The sequence of this T cell receptor (beta chain) was determined in a study of blood T cell repertoires in COVID-19. Turning to the study itself: Donors in the United States, Italy and Spain gave samples during acute or convalescent COVID-19. In each case, the material was cDNA or gDNA derived from T cells, B-cell-depleted T cells, or PBMCs.

Under the authors' procedure: Estimates of nucleated cell counts were drawn from the amplification of reference gene primers. The repertoire was sequenced with immunoSEQ multiplex PCR; TCRdb's copy has only in-frame clones and lacks some. The V and J calls and clone size come from that table; D and trimming were worked out from the DNA. Among around 200,000 clones, around nine tenths were seen once, and the ten largest hold about 1.6%. Germline values: CDR1 SGHNT, CDR2 YYREEE (reference sequence). Trimming stripped 2 bases from V and 3 bases from J, with 12 bases between. The CDR3 totals 15 residues.

The TCR sequence derives from a man aged 18 to 29 with active or convalescent COVID-19. The specimen sequenced was peripheral blood. V and J are TRBV5-4 and TRBJ1-3; a possible D gene is TRBD1 (5 bases). The CDR3 spells CASSFGTGDGNTIYF. The CDR3 region has the DNA TGTGCCAGCAGCTTTGGGACGGGGGATGGAAACACCATATATTTT.